This entry describes one T cell receptor beta chain. What it recognizes is unknown. Sequenced with the Oncomine TCR Beta short-read assay was DNA taken from cultured CD4+ T cells. MiXCR was run by TCRdb on the PCR reads, yielding one entry per CDR3 protein. The sample has 8,500 to 14,000 distinct CDR3 sequences, under 50% seen once. The data belong to a study of vaccination and CD4 T cells after COVID-19. Study as a whole: The study enrolled six male and four female convalescents, two of whom were Hispanic. Controls used CEFX viral epitopes (positive), HIV-1 Nef peptides (negative), or no peptide.

Germline V CDR1 and CDR2: MDHEN, SYDVKM. The junction had 7 bases not matched to a gene; V was cut back by 5 bases and J by 9 bases. The CDR3 covers 13 residues. Study-wide results and caveats: The authors identified 304 of 307 vaccine-specific clones in convalescent patients as spike mono-reactive.

Noted treatment: 10-day PBMC culture with coronavirus spike peptide pools or control peptides (ViraFEST assay). This TCR was sampled from a human donor who had recovered from COVID-19. The material sequenced was CD4+ T cells from blood, cultured in vitro. The chain is built from TRBV28 and TRBJ1-5; 7 bases are shared with TRBD1. CDR3 sequence: CASSRTGTMPQHF. CDR3 bases: TGTGCCAGCAGTCGGACAGGTACGATGCCCCAGCATTTT.